A single count supports the clone carrying this TCR beta chain. What it binds is not known. These data originate in a study of blood T cells in healthy people across ages. CDR1 and CDR2 from the germline V gene are SGHRS and YFSETQ. Trimming left V 6 bases short and J 10 bases short, with 23 bases between. CDR3 size: 15 residues. Investigators took about 10 milliliters of peripheral blood from every donor. General study findings and limits: Estimates of total diversity, which came from one million sequenced T cells, were considered to be underestimates.

The authors ran a second PCR of about 7 to 11 cycles using a sample-barcoded 5' primer and a J-beta primer mix. Every molecule of cDNA carried a tag from a template-switch adaptor with 12 random nucleotides. Each CDR3 protein gets one entry after TCRdb re-called the 5' RACE reads with MiXCR. The sample has roughly 800,000 distinct CDR3 sequences, roughly 40% seen once. Sequenced: blood. The TCR sequence derives from a man in his late teens or twenties in good health. The chain recombines TRBV5-1 with TRBJ2-1; D is possibly TRBD2 (6 bases). For the CDR3, the DNA is TGCGCCAGCATCCAAGAGGCGGGGAACTACGAGGAGCAGTTCTTC. Translating it yields CASIQEAGNYEEQFF.